This T cell receptor beta chain was identified during a study of neoadjuvant anti-PD-1 for oral cavity cancer. In the study overall: Patients without progression got a fourth dose around day 43.

V lost 2 bases, J lost 4 bases, and 13 bases lay in between. Germline V gene lookup returns CDR1 SGDLS and CDR2 YYNGEE. This CDR3 contains 15 residues. TCRdb's table, derived via immunoSEQ multiplex PCR, lists solely in-frame clones and lacks some. The sample carries roughly 40,000 clones, 65% to 80% recorded once. Sample time point: after neoadjuvant nivolumab, at surgical resection. Analysis of PBMCs was direct, with no culture step. The sample in question was PBMCs, obtained after nivolumab (anti-PD-1) treatment. This receptor was identified in a person aged 40 to 85 with oral cavity squamous cell carcinoma. The chain carries TRBV9 and TRBJ2-1; D is ambiguous. CDR3: CASSVSDTSYNEQFF. The CDR3 nucleotides read TGTGCCAGCAGCGTCTCTGACACCTCTTACAATGAGCAGTTCTTC.